Listed below are T cell receptor beta chains from one sample, sequenced in a study of T cell repertoires in cytomegalovirus infection. Their recognized antigens are unknown. Each CDR3 protein gets one entry after TCRdb re-called the reads with MiXCR. This sample has hundreds of thousands of distinct CDR3 sequences, with approximately 40% found just once. Sequenced here: cultured PBMCs, sampled from culture after CMV antigen stimulation. These receptors originate from a human donor in good health (CMV status not recorded). Some clones in this sample may be carry-over from other donors' samples. CDR3s include the opening cysteine and the closing phenylalanine or tryptophan. A D gene is named only where the DNA matches it firmly. Size is omitted from some rows. Given values are once, few, many or a class for expanded clones.

TRBV10-3	NA	TRBJ2-3	few	TGTGCCATCAGGGCGGCGGGTGAGGGAGGAGATACGCAGTATTTT	CAIRAAGEGGDTQYF
TRBV6-6	NA	TRBJ2-3	NA	TGTGCCAGCAGGGGAGCCGAGGTTAGCGTTGGCACAGATACGCAGTATTTT	CASRGAEVSVGTDTQYF
TRBV6-1	NA	TRBJ2-5	NA	TGTGCCAGCAGTGACCCAGGGGGGCTGCAAGAGACCCAGTACTTC	CASSDPGGLQETQYF
TRBV3-1	TRBD1	TRBJ1-2	NA	TGTGCCAGCAGCCAACTACGGACAGGGAACTATGGCTACACCTTC	CASSQLRTGNYGYTF
TRBV20-1	NA	TRBJ1-6	NA	TGCAGTGCTAGAGTGGGGGGCGCGATTAGGGAGTCACCCCTCCACTTT	CSARVGGAIRESPLHF
TRBV4-3	NA	TRBJ1-1	NA	TGCGCCAGCAGCCAAGATCATAAGGGAACTGAAGCTTTCTTT	CASSQDHKGTEAFF
TRBV7-2	TRBD2	TRBJ2-1	NA	TGTGCCAGCAGCTTAGCGATGGGACTAGCGGGGTTTGAGCAGTTCTTC	CASSLAMGLAGFEQFF
TRBV7-2	TRBD1	TRBJ1-2	few	TGTGCCAGCAGCGGGGGGACAGGGGGAAGTCTCGACTATGGCTACACCTTC	CASSGGTGGSLDYGYTF
TRBV7-2	NA	TRBJ2-7	once	TGTGCCAGCAGCCCCTATTCAGGACCCTACGAGCAGTACTTC	CASSPYSGPYEQYF
TRBV7-2	NA	TRBJ1-3	NA	TGTGCCAGCAGCTTAGTAGGCTTGCTCTCTGGAAACACCATATATTTT	CASSLVGLLSGNTIYF
TRBV5-3	NA	TRBJ1-4	once	TGTGCCAGCAGCTTTCCCCGAGGAACGAGCGGCCGGGAAAAACTGTTTTTT	CASSFPRGTSGREKLFF
TRBV7-2	NA	TRBJ2-7	NA	TGTGCCAGCAGCCTTAATCTAGAGGCGCAGTACTTC	CASSLNLEAQYF
TRBV6-1	TRBD1	TRBJ1-2	few	TGTGCCAGCAGTGAACCGGGACAGGGGCCCGATGGCTACACCTTC	CASSEPGQGPDGYTF
TRBV7-2	TRBD2	TRBJ2-3	NA	TGTGCCAGCAGCTTGGGGACTAGACGTACGCAGTATTTT	CASSLGTRRTQYF
TRBV2	TRBD1	TRBJ2-3	NA	TGTGCCATCACCCGACAGGGGGCTAGCACAGATACGCAGTATTTT	CAITRQGASTDTQYF
TRBV27	TRBD2	TRBJ2-5	NA	TGTGCCAGCAGTGTAGCGGGAGGGCCTGGAGAGACCCAGTACTTC	CASSVAGGPGETQYF
TRBV10-3	NA	TRBJ1-1	NA	TGTGCCATCGAAGGGGCCATGAACACTGAAGCTTTCTTT	CAIEGAMNTEAFF
TRBV19	NA	TRBJ2-3	NA	TGTGCCAGTTCCCCGGGACTCCCTCGCACAGATACGCAGTATTTT	CASSPGLPRTDTQYF
TRBV7-9	NA	TRBJ1-4	few	TGTGCCAGCAGCCCTCAGGAGGGAAAACTGTTTTTT	CASSPQEGKLFF
TRBV12-3/TRBV12-4	NA	TRBJ2-5	few	TGTGCCAGCAAACTAGTGGGGGTGGAGACCCAGTACTTC	CASKLVGVETQYF
TRBV2	TRBD2	TRBJ2-4	NA	TGTGCCAGCAGTGATGAAGCGGGAGGGCCGAACGTATTAGCCAAAAACATTCAGTACTTC	CASSDEAGGPNVLAKNIQYF
TRBV28	NA	TRBJ1-5	NA	TGTGCCAGCAGTTTAATTTCTCAGCCCCAGCATTTT	CASSLISQPQHF
TRBV11-2	NA	TRBJ1-6	once	TGTGCCAGCAGCTTTTGGGGGTTAGGGTCACCCCTCCACTTT	CASSFWGLGSPLHF
TRBV29-1	TRBD1	TRBJ2-3	few	TGCAGCGTTGACGGACAGGGGACAGATACGCAGTATTTT	CSVDGQGTDTQYF
TRBV7-2	NA	TRBJ2-7	many	TGTGCCAGCAGCTTAGCTTGGGTCGGGTACGAGCAGTACTTC	CASSLAWVGYEQYF
TRBV7-8	TRBD2	TRBJ2-7	NA	TGTGCCAGCAGCTTATCCCCCAGCGGGGGACCCTACGAGCAGTACTTC	CASSLSPSGGPYEQYF
TRBV7-6	TRBD1	TRBJ2-5	NA	TGTGCCAGCAGCCCTGGACAGGGCCACCAAGAGACCCAGTACTTC	CASSPGQGHQETQYF
TRBV5-3	NA	TRBJ2-1	few	TGTGCCAGCAGCTTGGTACGTCTACGGGGGCGCCGTTCGGATGAGCAGTTCTTC	CASSLVRLRGRRSDEQFF
TRBV10-3	NA	TRBJ2-5	NA	TGTGCCACCGAAAATGGACCGAATGGGGAGACCCAGTACTTC	CATENGPNGETQYF
TRBV12-3/TRBV12-4	NA	TRBJ2-2	once	TGTGCCAGCAGTTTCCTTGCGGGACCTAACACCGGGGAGCTGTTTTTT	CASSFLAGPNTGELFF
TRBV6-2/TRBV6-3	NA	TRBJ2-1	NA	TGTGCCAGCAGTCGGAGTGGACTATTGATTGAGCAGTTCTTC	CASSRSGLLIEQFF